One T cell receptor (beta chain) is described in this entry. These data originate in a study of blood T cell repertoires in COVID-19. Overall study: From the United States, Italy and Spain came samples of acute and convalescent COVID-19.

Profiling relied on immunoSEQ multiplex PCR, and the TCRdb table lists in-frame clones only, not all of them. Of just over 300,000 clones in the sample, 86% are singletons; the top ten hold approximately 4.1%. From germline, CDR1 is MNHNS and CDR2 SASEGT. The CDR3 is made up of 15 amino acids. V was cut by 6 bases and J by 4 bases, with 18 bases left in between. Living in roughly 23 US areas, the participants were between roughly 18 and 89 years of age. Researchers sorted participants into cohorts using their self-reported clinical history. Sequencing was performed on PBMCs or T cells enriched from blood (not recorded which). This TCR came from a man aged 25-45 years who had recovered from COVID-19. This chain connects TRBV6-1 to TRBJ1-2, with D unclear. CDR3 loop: CASSLFMGEAYGYTF. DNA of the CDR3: TGTGCCAGCAGCCTTTTCATGGGAGAAGCCTATGGCTACACCTTC.